Listed below are T cell receptor beta chains from one sample, sequenced in a study of cytomegalovirus exposure and HLA in healthy donors. Here immunoSEQ multiplex PCR was the method, and the copy in TCRdb shows in-frame clones only, minus some. The sample holds roughly 250,000 clones, around 87% seen once. The sequencing sample was made of PBMCs. These TCRs come from a woman in her thirties in good health and CMV-seropositive. CDR3s include the opening cysteine and the closing phenylalanine or tryptophan. D genes are given only for firm matches. Size tells how often a clone was seen (once, few, many) or the class of an expanded clone, and some rows leave it out.

cdr3_length	clone_size	d_call	v_call	j_call	cdr3_aa	cdr3_nt
13	-	TRBD1	TRBV11-3	TRBJ2-3	CASSLVSGGTQYF	TGTGCCAGCAGCTTAGTCTCAGGGGGCACGCAGTATTTT
17	-	TRBD2	TRBV19	TRBJ2-4	CASSISGTSGNQNIQYF	TGTGCCAGTAGTATCTCCGGGACTAGCGGGAACCAAAACATTCAGTACTTC
14	-	TRBD1	TRBV7-9	TRBJ1-4	CASSEQGWNEKLFF	TGTGCCAGCAGCGAACAGGGGTGGAATGAAAAACTGTTTTTT
15	-	-	TRBV27	TRBJ1-4	CASSWGGGANEKLFF	TGTGCCAGCAGTTGGGGCGGGGGGGCTAATGAAAAACTGTTTTTT
15	-	TRBD2	TRBV6-5	TRBJ2-1	CASSLAGPEYNEQFF	TGTGCCAGCAGTTTAGCGGGGCCGGAGTACAATGAGCAGTTCTTC
11	once	-	TRBV7-8	TRBJ2-1	CASSPLDVLFF	TGTGCCAGCAGCCCGCTAGATGTTCTGTTCTTC
14	-	TRBD1	TRBV2	TRBJ2-7	CASSRDRVSYEQYF	TGTGCCAGCAGTCGGGACAGGGTCTCCTACGAGCAGTACTTC
16	once	TRBD1	TRBV5-1	TRBJ1-1	CASSLIGTGGNTEAFF	TGCGCCAGCAGCTTGATCGGGACAGGGGGCAACACTGAAGCTTTCTTT
15	-	TRBD1	TRBV5-1	TRBJ1-1	CASSAAGQAYTEAFF	TGCGCCAGCAGCGCGGCAGGACAGGCGTACACTGAAGCTTTCTTT
15	-	TRBD2	TRBV5-1	TRBJ2-3	CASSLAGSGIDTQYF	TGCGCCAGCAGCTTGGCAGGTAGCGGGATTGATACGCAGTATTTT
15	-	-	TRBV7-2	TRBJ2-1	CASSLGRKEVNEQFF	TGTGCCAGCAGCTTAGGGCGGAAGGAAGTGAATGAGCAGTTCTTC
17	-	TRBD2	TRBV7-2	TRBJ2-7	CASSLIGLAGVSYEQYF	TGTGCCAGCAGCTTAATAGGACTAGCGGGTGTCTCCTACGAGCAGTACTTC
15	-	TRBD1	TRBV5-1	TRBJ2-3	CASSWGTGAGDTQYF	TGCGCCAGCAGCTGGGGGACAGGGGCCGGAGATACGCAGTATTTT
19	-	TRBD2	TRBV11-3	TRBJ2-3	CASSPGLGVGRRVGDTQYF	TGTGCCAGCAGCCCAGGACTAGGAGTTGGAAGGCGGGTAGGTGATACGCAGTATTTT
15	-	TRBD2	TRBV5-4	TRBJ2-5	CASSLKLAGEETQYF	TGTGCCAGCAGCTTGAAACTAGCGGGAGAAGAGACCCAGTACTTC
16	-	TRBD1	TRBV5-4	TRBJ1-3	CASSSRTGASGNTIYF	TGTGCCAGCAGCTCACGGACAGGGGCCTCTGGAAACACCATATATTTT
12	-	-	TRBV7-9	TRBJ2-1	CASSFSSDEQFF	TGTGCCAGCAGCTTTTCCTCAGATGAGCAGTTCTTC
13	-	-	TRBV27	TRBJ1-2	CASSLTSNYGYTF	TGTGCCAGCAGTTTAACAAGTAACTATGGCTACACCTTC
13	-	-	TRBV7-3	TRBJ2-3	CATGAGFTDTQYF	TGTGCCACCGGGGCGGGATTCACAGATACGCAGTATTTT
13	-	TRBD2	TRBV30	TRBJ2-7	CAWKRDLSYEQYF	TGTGCCTGGAAGCGGGACCTCTCCTACGAGCAGTACTTC
14	once	-	TRBV27	TRBJ2-6	CASRTGTGANVLTF	TGTGCCAGCAGAACAGGGACTGGGGCCAACGTCCTGACTTTC